The clone carrying this TCR beta chain has ten or more counts. Its antigen is as yet unknown. The data stem from a study of Graves' ophthalmopathy and Graves' hyperthyroidism. Whole-study context: Samples of peripheral blood were obtained at initial diagnosis, prior to treatment of any kind.

CDR1 SEHNR and CDR2 FQNEAQ come from the germline V gene (reference sequence). The CDR3 length is 14 residues. V dropped 5 bases and J dropped 7; count of bases not matched to a gene: 6. Findings and caveats of the study: Its predictions of ophthalmopathy progression gave the model 55% to 71% sensitivity and almost 75% specificity.

As the starting material, roughly 10 ml of fresh peripheral blood yielded the PBMCs. Beta-chain TCR CDR3 regions were amplified from RNA transcripts. First-round RT-PCR employed HTBI primers, with a second-round multiplex PCR after it. TCRdb re-called the multiplex PCR reads through MiXCR, storing one row per CDR3 protein. This table has hundreds of thousands of distinct CDR3 sequences, more than 40% appearing once. This sequence was found in an adult man with Graves' ophthalmopathy. The sample comprised peripheral blood. J is TRBJ1-4 and V is TRBV7-9; 8 bases match TRBD1. CDR3 sequence reads: CASSRGQATEKLFF. The CDR3, as DNA: TGTGCCAGCAGCCGGGGACAGGCGACTGAAAAACTGTTTTTT.